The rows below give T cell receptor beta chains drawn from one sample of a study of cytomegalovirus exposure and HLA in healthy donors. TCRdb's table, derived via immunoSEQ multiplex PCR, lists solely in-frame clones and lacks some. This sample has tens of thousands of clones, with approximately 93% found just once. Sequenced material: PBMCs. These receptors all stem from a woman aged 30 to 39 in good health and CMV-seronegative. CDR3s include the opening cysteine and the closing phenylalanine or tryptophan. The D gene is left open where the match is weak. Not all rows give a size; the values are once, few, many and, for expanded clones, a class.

DNA: TGTGCCACTCCAAAGGGACTGACCCTGAACACTGAAGCTTTCTTT
CDR3: CATPKGLTLNTEAFF
V: TRBV6-1
J: TRBJ1-1
size: -
D: -

DNA: TGTGCCAGCAGCGTAAGCACTACCCCGTATCGCACAGATACGCAGTATTTT
CDR3: CASSVSTTPYRTDTQYF
V: TRBV9
J: TRBJ2-3
size: -
D: -

DNA: TGTGCCAGCAGCGGCGGTCCAGGGGGCTACACCTTC
CDR3: CASSGGPGGYTF
V: TRBV9
J: TRBJ1-2
size: -
D: -

DNA: TGCGCCAGCAGTGACCGCGGGACGGAAGAGACCCAGTACTTC
CDR3: CASSDRGTEETQYF
V: TRBV10-1
J: TRBJ2-5
size: -
D: -

DNA: TGTGCCAGCTCACCGTCACGGGACAGGACCAACTATGGCTACACCTTC
CDR3: CASSPSRDRTNYGYTF
V: TRBV18
J: TRBJ1-2
size: -
D: TRBD1

DNA: TGTGCCAGTAGTATAGGCTCGGGGGGCTGGGACACCGGGGAGCTGTTTTTT
CDR3: CASSIGSGGWDTGELFF
V: TRBV19
J: TRBJ2-2
size: -
D: -

DNA: TGTGCCAGCAGACTTGACCCCACCCCAGGGCGCGCTTTCTTT
CDR3: CASRLDPTPGRAFF
V: TRBV28
J: TRBJ1-1
size: -
D: -

DNA: TGTGCCAGCAGCTTCCAGGGGGTGAGCAATCAGCCCCAGCATTTT
CDR3: CASSFQGVSNQPQHF
V: TRBV7-2
J: TRBJ1-5
size: -
D: TRBD1

DNA: TGTGCCAGCCGGGACATCGGAGGCATAGATGAGCAGTTCTTC
CDR3: CASRDIGGIDEQFF
V: TRBV6-6
J: TRBJ2-1
size: -
D: -

DNA: TGTGCCAGCAGCTTGGCCCGGGACAGGGGGCGTAAGGCTGAAGCTTTCTTT
CDR3: CASSLARDRGRKAEAFF
V: TRBV5-4
J: TRBJ1-1
size: -
D: TRBD1

DNA: TGTGCCCCCAGGGCAGGGTTGAATGAAGCTTTCTTT
CDR3: CAPRAGLNEAFF
V: TRBV28
J: TRBJ1-1
size: -
D: -

DNA: TGTGCCAGCAGCGTAGACTGGGGGGGAAAGACCCAGTACTTC
CDR3: CASSVDWGGKTQYF
V: TRBV9
J: TRBJ2-5
size: once
D: TRBD2

DNA: TGTGCCAGCAGCGCCCGGGACACGCACCTCAAAAACATTCAGTACTTC
CDR3: CASSARDTHLKNIQYF
V: TRBV9
J: TRBJ2-4
size: -
D: -

DNA: TGTGCCAGTAGTACCCGGGTCGACTCCTACGAGCAGTACTTC
CDR3: CASSTRVDSYEQYF
V: TRBV19
J: TRBJ2-7
size: once
D: -

DNA: TGTGCCAGCAGGAGGACTAGCGGGAGTTACGAGCAGTACTTC
CDR3: CASRRTSGSYEQYF
V: TRBV2
J: TRBJ2-7
size: -
D: TRBD2

DNA: TGTGCCAGCAGCGCTGACAGCTCCTACGAGCAGTACTTC
CDR3: CASSADSSYEQYF
V: TRBV5-6
J: TRBJ2-7
size: -
D: -

DNA: TGTGCCAGCAGGAATATTGGGGAGTCCGCCAATGAGCAGTTCTTC
CDR3: CASRNIGESANEQFF
V: TRBV6-1
J: TRBJ2-1
size: -
D: -

DNA: TGTGCCTGGAGTAGGTTGGCTAGCGGGGGGGCCGGGGAGACCCAGTACTTC
CDR3: CAWSRLASGGAGETQYF
V: TRBV30
J: TRBJ2-5
size: -
D: TRBD2

DNA: TGTGCCAGTAGTCCGGCTAGCGGGGGGCAAGAGACCCAGTACTTC
CDR3: CASSPASGGQETQYF
V: TRBV19
J: TRBJ2-5
size: -
D: TRBD2

DNA: TGTGCCTGGGTACCGGGACAGGGTTCCAACGAGCAGTACTTC
CDR3: CAWVPGQGSNEQYF
V: TRBV30
J: TRBJ2-7
size: -
D: TRBD1

DNA: TGTGCCAGTAGTATTTCCTCAGGGGGCGGCACCGGGGAGCTGTTTTTT
CDR3: CASSISSGGGTGELFF
V: TRBV19
J: TRBJ2-2
size: -
D: TRBD1

DNA: TGTGCCAGCAGTGGACAGGGGAACTATGGCTACACCTTC
CDR3: CASSGQGNYGYTF
V: TRBV6-6
J: TRBJ1-2
size: -
D: TRBD1

DNA: TGTGCCAGCAGCTCCGGGACAATTCATAGCAATCAGCCCCAGCATTTT
CDR3: CASSSGTIHSNQPQHF
V: TRBV5-8
J: TRBJ1-5
size: -
D: -

DNA: TGTGCCAGCACTTTCGACAGGGATTATCAGCCCCAGCATTTT
CDR3: CASTFDRDYQPQHF
V: TRBV6-1
J: TRBJ1-5
size: -
D: TRBD1

DNA: TGTGCCAGTAGCGGACACGCCATGAACACTGAAGCTTTCTTT
CDR3: CASSGHAMNTEAFF
V: TRBV19
J: TRBJ1-1
size: -
D: -

DNA: TGTGCCTGGAGTGCGCAGGGTGGCTATGGCTACACCTTC
CDR3: CAWSAQGGYGYTF
V: TRBV30
J: TRBJ1-2
size: -
D: -

DNA: TGTGCCAGCAGCTTAGTAGCGGGGGATAACACCGGGGAGCTGTTTTTT
CDR3: CASSLVAGDNTGELFF
V: TRBV11-2
J: TRBJ2-2
size: -
D: TRBD2

DNA: TGTGCCAGCAGCCACCTAGCGGGGGCGGAGACCCAGTACTTC
CDR3: CASSHLAGAETQYF
V: TRBV4-2
J: TRBJ2-5
size: -
D: TRBD2

DNA: TGTGCCAGCTCACGGGACAGGCCTAATGCCCCTACCTACGAGCAGTACTTC
CDR3: CASSRDRPNAPTYEQYF
V: TRBV18
J: TRBJ2-7
size: few
D: TRBD1

DNA: TGTGCCAGCAGCTTACGGACTAGCGAGGAACGACAGAACACCGGGGAGCTGTTTTTT
CDR3: CASSLRTSEERQNTGELFF
V: TRBV9
J: TRBJ2-2
size: -
D: TRBD2

DNA: TGTGCCAGCAGCTTTACCCAGGGGGCTGGAAACACCATATATTTT
CDR3: CASSFTQGAGNTIYF
V: TRBV5-5
J: TRBJ1-3
size: -
D: TRBD1

DNA: TGTGCCAGCAGCGTGACTAGCATATTATACAGGGTGAATGAGCAGTTCTTC
CDR3: CASSVTSILYRVNEQFF
V: TRBV9
J: TRBJ2-1
size: -
D: -

DNA: TGCGCCAGCAGCCTGGGCCCTGGTGGTACCGGGGAGCTGTTTTTT
CDR3: CASSLGPGGTGELFF
V: TRBV4-1
J: TRBJ2-2
size: -
D: -

DNA: TGTGCCAGCAGCGGAGGGGGGGCGACGGGCTACACCTTC
CDR3: CASSGGGATGYTF
V: TRBV7-2
J: TRBJ1-2
size: -
D: -

DNA: TGTGCCAGCAGCGGGACAGGGGGAAGGGCCGGGGAGCTGTTTTTT
CDR3: CASSGTGGRAGELFF
V: TRBV9
J: TRBJ2-2
size: -
D: TRBD1

DNA: TGTGCCAGCAGCCCCTTCAATCAGCCCCAGCATTTT
CDR3: CASSPFNQPQHF
V: TRBV7-9
J: TRBJ1-5
size: once
D: -

DNA: TGTGCCAGCCTCCCTGGAGGGGGCTCGAGCAATCAGCCCCAGCATTTT
CDR3: CASLPGGGSSNQPQHF
V: TRBV28
J: TRBJ1-5
size: -
D: TRBD1